Presented here are 6 T cell receptor beta chains from one specimen sequenced in a study of shared clonotypes between healthy human individuals. TCRdb keeps only in-frame clones here, not all; method: immunoSEQ multiplex PCR. Here the sample spans approximately 740,000 clones, 74% being singletons. Material for sequencing was memory CD4+ T cells sorted from blood. The subset is: CD45RA-negative fraction. These receptors all come from a woman in her twenties or thirties in good health.

This clone was counted a single time. The genes are TRBV7-6 and TRBJ2-2, with 10 nucleotides matching TRBD1. There are 15 residues in the CDR3. V lost 5 bases to trimming and J lost 4 bases; unmatched junction nucleotides: 4. Germline assignment: CDR1 SGHVS and CDR2 FNYEAQ. CDR3 coding DNA: TGTGCCAGCAGCCGGGACAGGGGAGGCACCGGGGAGCTGTTTTTT. Amino acids: CASSRDRGGTGELFF. Variable domain in full (rest from reference TRBV7-6 and TRBJ2-2): GAGVSQSPRYKVTKRGQDVALRCDPISGHVSLYWYRQALGQGPEFLTYFNYEAQQDKSGLPNDRFSAERPEGSISTLTIQRTEQRDSAMYRCASSRDRGGTGELFFGEGSRLTVL.

This chain connects TRBV19 to TRBJ2-3; D uncertain. The CDR3 contains 13 residues. Trimming left V 3 bases short and J 4 bases short, with 8 bases between. The V gene's germline CDR1 is LNHDA and CDR2 SQIVND (reference sequence). The CDR3 loop is CASSMRYSDTQYF. The CDR3 nucleotides read TGTGCCAGTAGTATGCGTTATTCAGATACGCAGTATTTT.

This chain's CDR3 is CASSLIPGNNEQFF. The CDR3 DNA reads as TGTGCCAGCAGCTTAATCCCAGGGAACAATGAGCAGTTCTTC. The chain carries TRBV7-3 and TRBJ2-1; possible D gene TRBD1, 5 bases. Trimming took 1 base from V and 5 from J, leaving 9 bases between them. The CDR3 runs to 14 residues. The V gene's germline CDR1 is SGHTA and CDR2 FQGTGA.

The chain is built from TRBV15 and TRBJ2-7; 7 bases fit TRBD2. This CDR3 contains 15 residues. CDR1 is LNHNV and CDR2 is YYDKDF in the germline V gene (reference sequence). With 0 bases clipped from V and 3 bases from J, the junction kept 5 bases outside the gene matches. CDR3 nucleotides: TGTGCCACCAGCAGAGATCCCGGACTAGTCTACGAGCAGTACTTC. Protein: CATSRDPGLVYEQYF.

This chain connects TRBV2 to TRBJ2-7, with 7 positions matching TRBD1. Germline CDR1 is SNHLY and CDR2 is FYNNEI. With 8 bases clipped from V and 11 bases from J, the junction kept 15 bases outside the gene matches. The CDR3 length is 13 residues. The chain's CDR3 is CASRQQGPPGEYF. DNA for the CDR3: TGTGCCAGCCGGCAACAGGGGCCCCCCGGGGAGTACTTC.

This chain uses TRBV28 with TRBJ2-7, with 9 bases matching TRBD2. V lost 6 bases and J lost 7; bases outside the gene matches: 10. The CDR3 is 14 amino acids. Germline V gives CDR1 MDHEN, CDR2 SYDVKM. CDR3 protein: CASRRGLAIREQYF. DNA for the CDR3: TGTGCCAGCAGACGAGGACTAGCGATAAGGGAGCAGTACTTC.